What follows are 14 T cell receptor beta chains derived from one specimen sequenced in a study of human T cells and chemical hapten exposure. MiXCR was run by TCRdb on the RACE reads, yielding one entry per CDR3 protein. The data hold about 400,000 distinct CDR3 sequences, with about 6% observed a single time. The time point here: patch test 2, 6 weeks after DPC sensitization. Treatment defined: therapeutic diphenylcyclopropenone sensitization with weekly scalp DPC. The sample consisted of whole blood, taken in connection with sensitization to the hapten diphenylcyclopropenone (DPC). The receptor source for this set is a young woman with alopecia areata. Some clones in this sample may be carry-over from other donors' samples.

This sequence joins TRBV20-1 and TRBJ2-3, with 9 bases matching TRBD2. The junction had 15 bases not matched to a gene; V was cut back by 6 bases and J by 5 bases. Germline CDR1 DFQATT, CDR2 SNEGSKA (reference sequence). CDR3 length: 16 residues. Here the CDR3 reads CSASLPGGGAGDTQYF. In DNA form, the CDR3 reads TGCAGTGCCAGCCTCCCGGGCGGGGGGGCCGGAGATACGCAGTATTTT.

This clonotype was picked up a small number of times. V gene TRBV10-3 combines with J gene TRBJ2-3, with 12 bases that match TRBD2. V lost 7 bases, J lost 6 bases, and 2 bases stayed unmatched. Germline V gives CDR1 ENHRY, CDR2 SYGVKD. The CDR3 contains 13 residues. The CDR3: CAITGLAGDTQYF. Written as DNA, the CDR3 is TGTGCCATCACCGGACTAGCGGGGGATACGCAGTATTTT.

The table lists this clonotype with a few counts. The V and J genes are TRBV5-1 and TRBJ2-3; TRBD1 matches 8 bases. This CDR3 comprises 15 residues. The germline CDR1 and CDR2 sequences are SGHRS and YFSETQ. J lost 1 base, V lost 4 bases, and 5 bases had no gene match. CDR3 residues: CASSQGAAGTDTQYF. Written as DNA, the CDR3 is TGCGCCAGCAGCCAGGGGGCGGCTGGCACAGATACGCAGTATTTT.

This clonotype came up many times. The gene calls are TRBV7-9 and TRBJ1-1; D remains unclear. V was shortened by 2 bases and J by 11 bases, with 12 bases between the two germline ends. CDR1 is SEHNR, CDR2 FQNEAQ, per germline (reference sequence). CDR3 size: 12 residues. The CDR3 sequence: CASSLKLGSAFF. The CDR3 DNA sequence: TGTGCCAGCAGCTTAAAGTTGGGGTCTGCTTTCTTT.

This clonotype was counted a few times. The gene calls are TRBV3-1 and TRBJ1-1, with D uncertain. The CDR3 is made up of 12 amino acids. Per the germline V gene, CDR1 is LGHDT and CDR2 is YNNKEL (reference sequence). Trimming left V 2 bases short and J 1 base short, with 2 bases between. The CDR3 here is CASSQWNTEAFF. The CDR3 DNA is TGTGCCAGCAGCCAATGGAACACTGAAGCTTTCTTT.

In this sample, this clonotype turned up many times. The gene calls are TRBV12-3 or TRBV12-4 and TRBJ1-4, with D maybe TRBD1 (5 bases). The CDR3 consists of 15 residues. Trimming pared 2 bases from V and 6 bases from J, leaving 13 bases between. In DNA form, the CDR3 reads TGTGCCAGCAGTTTAAGAGGGGCAGGGCATGAAAAACTGTTTTTT. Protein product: CASSLRGAGHEKLFF.

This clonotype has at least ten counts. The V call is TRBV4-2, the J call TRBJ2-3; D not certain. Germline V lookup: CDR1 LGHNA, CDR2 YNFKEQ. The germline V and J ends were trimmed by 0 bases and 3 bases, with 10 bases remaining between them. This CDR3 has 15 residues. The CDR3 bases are TGTGCCAGCAGCCAAGAGTGGGTTCCAACAGATACGCAGTATTTT. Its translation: CASSQEWVPTDTQYF.

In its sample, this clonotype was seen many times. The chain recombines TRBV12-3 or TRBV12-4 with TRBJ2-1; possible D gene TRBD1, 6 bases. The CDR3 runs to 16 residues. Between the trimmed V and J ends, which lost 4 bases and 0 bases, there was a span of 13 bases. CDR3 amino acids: CASSSRQDRSYNEQFF. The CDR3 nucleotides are TGTGCCAGCAGTTCTCGACAGGACCGCTCCTACAATGAGCAGTTCTTC.

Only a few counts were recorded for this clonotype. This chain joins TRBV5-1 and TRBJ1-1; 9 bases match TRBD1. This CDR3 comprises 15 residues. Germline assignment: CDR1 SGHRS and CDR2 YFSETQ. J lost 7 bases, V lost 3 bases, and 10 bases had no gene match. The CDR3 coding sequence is TGCGCCAGCAGCTATGGGGACAGGGAAACCCGTGAAGCTTTCTTT. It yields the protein CASSYGDRETREAFF.

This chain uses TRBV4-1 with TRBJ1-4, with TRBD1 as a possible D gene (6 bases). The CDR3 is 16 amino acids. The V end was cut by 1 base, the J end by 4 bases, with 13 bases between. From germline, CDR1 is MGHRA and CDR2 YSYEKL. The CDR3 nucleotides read TGCGCCAGCAGCCAAGGACTTTTGGGACATAATGAAAAACTGTTTTTT. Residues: CASSQGLLGHNEKLFF.

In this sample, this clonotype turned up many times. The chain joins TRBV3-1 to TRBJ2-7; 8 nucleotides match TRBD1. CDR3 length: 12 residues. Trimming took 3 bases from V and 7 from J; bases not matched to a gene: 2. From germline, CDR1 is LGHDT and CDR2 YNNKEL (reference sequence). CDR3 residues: CASSQRDREQYF. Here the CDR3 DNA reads TGTGCCAGCAGCCAGAGGGACAGGGAGCAGTACTTC.

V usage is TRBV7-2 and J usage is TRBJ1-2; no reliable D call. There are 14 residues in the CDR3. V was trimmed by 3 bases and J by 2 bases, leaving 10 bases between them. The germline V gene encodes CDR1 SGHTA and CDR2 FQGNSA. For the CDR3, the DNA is TGTGCCAGCAGCTTGACGCAGAGCAACTATGGCTACACCTTC. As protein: CASSLTQSNYGYTF.

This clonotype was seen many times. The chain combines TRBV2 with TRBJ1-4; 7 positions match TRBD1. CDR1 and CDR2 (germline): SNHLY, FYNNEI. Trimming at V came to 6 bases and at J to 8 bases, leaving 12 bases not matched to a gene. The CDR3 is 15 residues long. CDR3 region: CASRNLYRGGEKLFF. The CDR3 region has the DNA TGTGCCAGCAGAAATTTGTACAGGGGAGGCGAAAAACTGTTTTTT.

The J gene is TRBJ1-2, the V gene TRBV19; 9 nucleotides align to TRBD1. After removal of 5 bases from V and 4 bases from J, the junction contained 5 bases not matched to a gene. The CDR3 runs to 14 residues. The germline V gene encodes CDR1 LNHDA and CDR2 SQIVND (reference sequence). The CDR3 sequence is CASSGDRVGYGYTF. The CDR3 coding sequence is TGTGCCAGTAGTGGGGACAGGGTCGGCTATGGCTACACCTTC.